The 31 T cell receptor beta chains below come from one sample, sequenced in a study of T-cell reconstitution after alpha-beta-depleted transplantation in children. Researchers prepared the TCRbeta library using unique molecular identifiers, the study reports. TCRdb processed the PCR reads anew with MiXCR; each CDR3 protein has one entry. The sample holds some 290,000 distinct CDR3 sequences; more than 8% are singletons and the top ten take about 9.4%. The material was PBMCs from the stem cell graft donor, obtained from the stem cell graft. Every receptor here comes from a human donor who donated a stem cell graft to a child with SCID.

This chain links TRBV4-2 with TRBJ2-1; D gene ambiguous. The CDR3 loop spans 15 amino acids. Trimming removed 4 bases at V and 0 bases at J, with 10 bases between. Germline V gives CDR1 LGHNA, CDR2 YNFKEQ. As DNA, the CDR3 is TGTGCCAGCAGCCCTGAAGGTCCCTCCTACAATGAGCAGTTCTTC. Translation gives CASSPEGPSYNEQFF.

This clonotype was picked up a small number of times. The rearrangement joins TRBV12-3 or TRBV12-4 to TRBJ2-1, with a weak D call TRBD2 (5 bases). The CDR3 has 14 amino acids. V was clipped by 1 base and J by 7 bases, with 11 bases between them. DNA of the CDR3: TGTGCCAGCAGTTTAGGGCAGAGAGGGAATGAGCAGTTCTTC. Residues: CASSLGQRGNEQFF.

This clonotype has at least ten counts. The chain recombines TRBV10-3 with TRBJ2-1; 12 nucleotides match TRBD2. The germline CDR1 and CDR2 sequences are ENHRY and SYGVKD. V lost 6 bases, J lost 6 bases, and 9 bases stayed unmatched. This CDR3 is built from 16 residues. Here the CDR3 reads CAISGTSGLVSNEQFF. The CDR3 region has the DNA TGTGCCATCAGCGGGACTAGCGGGTTAGTGTCCAATGAGCAGTTCTTC.

This clonotype was observed at least ten times. CDR3 in DNA: TGTGCCAGCAGCTTAACGACAAACTATGGCTACACCTTC. Protein product: CASSLTTNYGYTF. The chain links TRBV7-8 to TRBJ1-2; no clear D gene. The CDR3 is 13 amino acids. Germline V lookup: CDR1 SGHVS, CDR2 FQNEAQ. The ends were cut back, 2 bases at V and 2 bases at J, with 6 bases in the middle.

Only a few counts were recorded for this clonotype. J is TRBJ2-1 and V is TRBV10-3; 9 nucleotides align to TRBD1. The germline gives CDR1 ENHRY, CDR2 SYGVKD. After removal of 6 bases from V and 7 bases from J, the junction contained 7 bases not matched to a gene. The CDR3 extends over 14 amino acids. CDR3 DNA: TGTGCCATCAGCCCTGGGACAGGGAAAAATGAGCAGTTCTTC. Residues: CAISPGTGKNEQFF.

In this sample, this clonotype turned up many times. The chain couples TRBV5-1 to TRBJ1-6; D is unclear. Germline values: CDR1 SGHRS, CDR2 YFSETQ. V was trimmed by 4 bases and J by 10 bases, leaving 15 bases between them. This CDR3 comprises 14 residues. The CDR3 loop reads CASSLDLGSSPLHF. The CDR3 DNA sequence: TGCGCCAGCAGCCTCGACTTAGGAAGCTCACCCCTCCACTTT.

This clonotype was observed many times. The rearrangement uses TRBV10-3 and TRBJ2-1, with a weak D call TRBD2 (7 bases). The CDR3 has 13 residues. V lost 8 bases and J lost 6, with 14 bases in between. Germline V gene data show CDR1 as ENHRY and CDR2 as SYGVKD. CDR3 sequence reads: CAIGWRGGNEQFF. DNA of the CDR3: TGTGCCATCGGGTGGAGGGGGGGCAATGAGCAGTTCTTC.

The chain couples TRBV12-3 or TRBV12-4 to TRBJ2-2; TRBD2 matches 7 bases. The CDR3 extends over 16 amino acids. V dropped 8 bases and J dropped 0; count of bases not matched to a gene: 9. The CDR3 nucleotides are TGTGCCAGCGGCGGGGGAAACTACGCGAACACCGGGGAGCTGTTTTTT. This sequence encodes CASGGGNYANTGELFF.

To note about this clonotype: The conserved final phenylalanine or tryptophan is absent from the CDR3, which likely points to a read error. V and J are TRBV7-9 and TRBJ1-3, with 7 nucleotides matching TRBD1. The V segment lost 4 bases and the J segment 1 base; nucleotides outside the gene matches: 4. CDR3 length: 15 amino acids. Per germline, CDR1 SEHNR and CDR2 FQNEAQ (reference sequence). CDR3 amino acids: CASSSSGGSGNTIYL. The CDR3 DNA reads as TGTGCCAGCAGCTCCTCAGGGGGGTCTGGAAACACCATATATCTT.

This clonotype was recorded a few times. The rearrangement uses TRBV18 and TRBJ2-2, with D tentatively TRBD1 (5 bases). In germline, CDR1 is KGHSH, CDR2 LQKENI. V dropped 3 bases and J dropped 1 base, with 6 bases sitting between them. CDR3 length: 14 amino acids. The chain's CDR3 is CASSPGQNTGELFF. The CDR3 DNA sequence: TGTGCCAGCTCACCCGGACAGAACACCGGGGAGCTGTTTTTT. Full variable domain (rest looked up from reference TRBV18 and TRBJ2-2): NAGVMQNPRHLVRRRGQEARLRCSPMKGHSHVYWYRQLPEEGLKFMVYLQKENIIDESGMPKERFSAEFPKEGPSILRIQQVVRGDSAAYFCASSPGQNTGELFFGEGSRLTVL.

This clonotype has only a few counts. The chain uses TRBV7-9 and TRBJ2-7; D gene unclear. Germline V gene lookup returns CDR1 SEHNR and CDR2 FQNEAQ (reference sequence). V lost 4 bases, J lost 4 bases, and 11 bases lay in between. The CDR3 sequence is 13 residues long. This CDR3 is CASSSVQDYEQYF. The CDR3 DNA is TGTGCCAGCAGCTCCGTCCAGGATTACGAGCAGTACTTC.

This clonotype was seen many times. This chain joins TRBV4-1 and TRBJ2-3; tentative D call: TRBD1 (5 bases). CDR3 length equals 20 residues. Trimming pared 5 bases from V and 11 bases from J, leaving 38 bases between. Germline CDR1 is MGHRA and CDR2 is YSYEKL. The CDR3 sequence: CASSTHRSLVFGNSWIEQYF. The CDR3 DNA reads TGCGCCAGCAGCACTCACAGGTCGTTAGTTTTTGGAAACTCCTGGATTGAGCAGTATTTT.

This clonotype has only a few counts. CDR3 in DNA: TGCAGCGCTGTGGACTGGGAGACCCAGTACTTC. Its protein is CSAVDWETQYF. This chain links TRBV29-1 with TRBJ2-5, with D perhaps TRBD2 (5 bases). The germline CDR1 and CDR2 sequences are SQVTM and ANQGSEA. The CDR3 sequence is 11 residues long. The germline V and J ends were trimmed by 7 bases and 5 bases, with 11 bases remaining between them.

The sample holds a few counts of this clonotype. The chain uses TRBV25-1 and TRBJ1-1; TRBD1 might be the D (5 bases). Germline loops: CDR1 MGHDK, CDR2 SYGVNS. This CDR3 is 14 amino acids long. The V end was cut by 3 bases, the J end by 8 bases, with 16 bases between. DNA for the CDR3: TGTGCCAGCAGTGATCGGGGGGAGGGTCAAGAAGCTTTCTTT. Translation: CASSDRGEGQEAFF.

The J gene is TRBJ1-1, the V gene TRBV5-1, with D tentatively TRBD1 (5 bases). Germline lookup yields CDR1 SGHRS and CDR2 YFSETQ. V was cut by 5 bases and J by 4 bases, with 12 bases left in between. This CDR3 is 13 amino acids long. The CDR3 reads CASSQPGGTEAFF. The CDR3 DNA reads as TGCGCCAGCAGTCAACCCGGGGGCACTGAAGCTTTCTTT.

This clonotype was counted a few times. The chain uses TRBV5-1 and TRBJ2-7, with D maybe TRBD1 (5 bases). The CDR3 has 13 residues. The V gene's germline CDR1 is SGHRS and CDR2 YFSETQ. The germline V and J ends were trimmed by 4 bases and 2 bases, with 10 bases remaining between them. CDR3 protein: CASSVVGPYEQYF. The CDR3 DNA follows: TGCGCCAGCAGCGTCGTGGGGCCCTACGAGCAGTACTTC.

The chain combines TRBV4-1 with TRBJ2-7, with 9 nucleotides matching TRBD2. Germline CDR1 and CDR2: MGHRA and YSYEKL. The CDR3 spans 15 residues. Losses at the gene ends were 4 bases for V and 2 bases for J; bases not matched to a gene: 6. CDR3 bases: TGCGCCAGCAGCCCGGCGGGGGGGCCGACCTACGAGCAGTACTTC. Its protein product is CASSPAGGPTYEQYF.

This clonotype has a count of ten or more. V and J are TRBV12-3 or TRBV12-4 and TRBJ1-5; D is possibly TRBD1 (5 bases). This CDR3 contains 14 residues. Trimming pared 4 bases from V and 1 base from J, leaving 8 bases between. Here the CDR3 reads CASSSTVSNQPQHF. CDR3 DNA sequence: TGTGCCAGCAGTTCGACAGTGAGCAATCAGCCCCAGCATTTT.

At least ten counts were recorded for this clonotype. This chain connects TRBV2 to TRBJ2-1; maybe TRBD1 (5 bases). Germline V CDR1 and CDR2: SNHLY, FYNNEI. CDR3 size: 12 residues. The ends were cut back, 7 bases at V and 3 bases at J, with 7 bases in the middle. CDR3 amino acids: CASKGDYNEQFF. Here the CDR3 DNA reads TGTGCCAGCAAAGGGGACTACAATGAGCAGTTCTTC. Variable domain in full (rest from reference TRBV2 and TRBJ2-1): EPEVTQTPSHQVTQMGQEVILRCVPISNHLYFYWYRQILGQKVEFLVSFYNNEISEKSEIFDDQFSVERPDGSNFTLKIRSTKLEDSAMYFCASKGDYNEQFFGPGTRLTVL.

The CDR3 reads CASSLEDRGMAKNIQYF. The CDR3 region has the DNA TGTGCCAGCAGCTTGGAGGATCGAGGGATGGCCAAAAACATTCAGTACTTC. This chain joins TRBV5-4 and TRBJ2-4; D may be TRBD2 (5 bases). This CDR3 is built from 17 residues. Germline loops: CDR1 SGHNT, CDR2 YYREEE (reference sequence). Trimming removed 0 bases at V and 1 base at J, with 14 bases between. The full variable domain, completed using reference TRBV5-4 and TRBJ2-4, is ETGVTQSPTHLIKTRGQQVTLRCSSQSGHNTVSWYQQALGQGPQFIFQYYREEENGRGNFPPRFSGLQFPNYSSELNVNALELDDSALYLCASSLEDRGMAKNIQYFGAGTRLSVL.

This clonotype was recorded many times. The gene calls are TRBV11-2 and TRBJ2-4; D possibly corresponds to TRBD2 (5 bases). This CDR3 is built from 14 residues. The V gene lost 3 bases and the J gene lost 0 bases, with 6 bases spanning the gap. Germline values: CDR1 SGHAT, CDR2 FQNNGV. The CDR3 here is CASSFEGAKNIQYF. CDR3 bases: TGTGCCAGCAGCTTTGAGGGAGCCAAAAACATTCAGTACTTC. Full variable domain (remainder filled in from reference TRBV11-2 and TRBJ2-4): EAGVAQSPRYKIIEKRQSVAFWCNPISGHATLYWYQQILGQGPKLLIQFQNNGVVDDSQLPKDRFSAERLKGVDSTLKIQPAKLEDSAVYLCASSFEGAKNIQYFGAGTRLSVL.

The genes are TRBV5-1 and TRBJ2-5; 7 nucleotides align to TRBD1. The V and J ends lost 4 bases and 5 bases, in that order; junction bases with no gene match: 8. Germline-derived CDR1 and CDR2 are SGHRS and YFSETQ. This CDR3 comprises 14 residues. In nucleotides, the CDR3 is TGCGCCAGCAGCACCTCGACAGGGTTGGAGACCCAGTACTTC. As protein: CASSTSTGLETQYF.

This clonotype was detected only a few times. The CDR3 reads CASSPGLLRGSGTDTQYF. The CDR3 nucleotides are TGCGCCAGCAGCCCGGGGCTGCTTCGGGGTTCGGGCACAGATACGCAGTATTTT. The chain recombines TRBV5-1 with TRBJ2-3; either TRBD1 or TRBD2 may supply D (5 bases each). Trimming stripped 4 bases from V and 1 base from J, with 22 bases between. The CDR3 consists of 18 residues. CDR1 is SGHRS and CDR2 is YFSETQ in the germline V gene.

This clonotype was detected a few times. This sequence joins TRBV12-3 or TRBV12-4 and TRBJ2-5; 11 nucleotides agree with TRBD2. CDR3 size: 15 residues. V was pared by 5 bases and J by 6 bases, with 8 bases of the junction left unmatched. CDR3 protein: CASSAGTSGQQTQYF. The CDR3 DNA is TGTGCCAGCAGTGCCGGGACTAGCGGTCAACAGACCCAGTACTTC.

V usage is TRBV6-5 and J usage is TRBJ1-1; D call uncertain. The CDR3 sequence is 12 residues long. Trimming took off 2 bases at V and 6 bases at J, with 7 bases between the two ends. Per germline, CDR1 MNHEY and CDR2 SVGAGI. The CDR3 loop is CASSYGGAEAFF. Written as DNA, the CDR3 is TGTGCCAGCAGTTACGGTGGCGCTGAAGCTTTCTTT.

This clonotype was counted only a few times. The chain recombines TRBV20-1 with TRBJ2-7, with TRBD2 matching 7 bases. V lost 0 bases, J lost 3 bases, and 8 bases stayed unmatched. The CDR3 runs 15 residues. Germline CDR1 and CDR2: DFQATT and SNEGSKA (reference sequence). CDR3 sequence: CSARDTAGRDYEQYF. CDR3 nucleotide sequence: TGCAGTGCTAGAGATACAGCAGGGAGGGACTACGAGCAGTACTTC.

In its sample, this clonotype was seen a few times. This chain connects TRBV10-3 to TRBJ2-2; D call uncertain. This CDR3 contains 14 residues. CDR1 is ENHRY, CDR2 SYGVKD, per germline. V was cut by 2 bases and J by 5 bases, with 9 bases left in between. The CDR3 spells CAISEGTRTGELFF. CDR3 nucleotides: TGTGCCATCAGTGAGGGAACGAGGACCGGGGAGCTGTTTTTT.

Many counts were recorded for this clonotype. The CDR3: CASSQVLAGGPHEQYF. As DNA, the CDR3 is TGCGCCAGCAGCCAAGTACTAGCGGGGGGGCCCCACGAGCAGTACTTC. The rearrangement uses TRBV4-1 and TRBJ2-7; 13 positions agree with TRBD2. Per germline, CDR1 MGHRA and CDR2 YSYEKL. There are 16 residues in the CDR3. J lost 5 bases, V lost 1 base, and 5 bases had no gene match.

This clonotype was detected many times. The genes are TRBV4-1 and TRBJ2-1; 9 bases fit TRBD1. Germline trimming cut 10 bases from V and 12 bases from J; bases unmatched to any gene: 19. The CDR3 totals 15 residues. The germline V gene has CDR1 MGHRA and CDR2 YSYEKL. CDR3 DNA sequence: TGCGCCACCTCCCTGACAGGGGGTAATAGCGGGCGGCAGTTCTTC. Protein product: CATSLTGGNSGRQFF.

This clonotype was counted only a few times. The rearrangement uses TRBV5-1 and TRBJ2-2; D remains unclear. V was trimmed by 5 bases and J by 0 bases, leaving 14 bases between them. CDR1 and CDR2 (germline): SGHRS, YFSETQ. The CDR3 extends over 16 amino acids. This chain's CDR3 is CASRDSPVANTGELFF. CDR3 DNA sequence: TGCGCCAGCAGAGATAGTCCCGTCGCGAACACCGGGGAGCTGTTTTTT. Full variable domain (remainder filled in from reference TRBV5-1 and TRBJ2-2): KAGVTQTPRYLIKTRGQQVTLSCSPISGHRSVSWYQQTPGQGLQFLFEYFSETQRNKGNFPGRFSGRQFSNSRSEMNVSTLELGDSALYLCASRDSPVANTGELFFGEGSRLTVL.

The J gene is TRBJ2-7, the V gene TRBV2, with D perhaps being TRBD1 or TRBD2 (6 bases each). Trimming left V 1 base short and J 2 bases short, with 12 bases between. The CDR3 runs to 15 residues. The germline V gene has CDR1 SNHLY and CDR2 FYNNEI. CDR3 nucleotides: TGTGCCAGCAGTGAAGGGGGGGCCCTAACCTACGAGCAGTACTTC. Its protein is CASSEGGALTYEQYF.